A selection of T cell receptor beta chains follows, all from one sample in a study of T cell responses to AZD1222 COVID-19 vaccine. Sequencing was performed with immunoSEQ multiplex PCR; in TCRdb, only in-frame clones are kept and a portion is missing. The sample has around 130,000 clones, around nine tenths seen once; the top ten hold roughly 1%. This specimen was peripheral blood, taken 28 days after the second AZD1222 dose. The receptors stem from an adult who received the AZD1222 COVID-19 vaccine. The CDR3 runs from the conserved cysteine through the conserved F or W. D genes are given only for firm matches. Clone size is not always given. Where it is, it says once, few, many or a class for expanded clones.

j_gene,v_gene,abundance,d_gene,len,CDR3nt,CDR3aa
TRBJ1-1,TRBV18,-,-,14,TGTGCCAGCTCACCACAGGGGTCGGTCACTGAAGCTTTCTTT,CASSPQGSVTEAFF
TRBJ1-4,TRBV25-1,-,TRBD1,17,TGTGCCAGCAGTGTCCACCGACGGACAGGGAGGGAAGAAAAACTGTTTTTT,CASSVHRRTGREEKLFF
TRBJ2-5,TRBV19,-,TRBD1,14,TGTGCCAGTAGTATTGGACAGGGGGAAGAGACCCAGTACTTC,CASSIGQGEETQYF
TRBJ2-7,TRBV7-8,-,TRBD1,16,TGTGCCAGCAGCTCATTCGGGCGACAGGGGGAGTGGGAGCAGTACTTC,CASSSFGRQGEWEQYF
TRBJ2-1,TRBV5-3,-,-,14,TGTGCCAGAAGCTTGAGGGCAGCTAAATATGAGCAGTTCTTC,CARSLRAAKYEQFF
TRBJ1-5,TRBV20-1,-,-,15,TGCAGTGCTAGTAGAGGCGTTGGGGGGGATCAGCCCCAGCATTTT,CSASRGVGGDQPQHF
TRBJ2-3,TRBV9,-,TRBD2,18,TGTGCCAGCAGCGCGAGACTAGCGGGAGGGCCGGGAGCAGATACGCAGTATTTT,CASSARLAGGPGADTQYF
TRBJ2-6,TRBV19,-,-,16,TGTGCCAGTAGTATCCCTCCAGGGACTGGGGCCAACGTCCTGACTTTC,CASSIPPGTGANVLTF
TRBJ1-2,TRBV9,-,TRBD1,17,TGTGCCAGCAGCCATCCCCTCGACAGGGCCGATAACTATGGCTACACCTTC,CASSHPLDRADNYGYTF
TRBJ1-1,TRBV7-9,-,-,16,TGTGCCAGCGGGGGGGGAGTTAACAGAGCTTTAGCTGAAGCTTTCTTT,CASGGGVNRALAEAFF
TRBJ2-1,TRBV7-6,-,-,15,TGTGCCAGCAGCGGCAGTAGTTTCTCCTACAATGAGCAGTTCTTC,CASSGSSFSYNEQFF
TRBJ2-3,TRBV6-4,few,TRBD2,15,TGTGCCAGCAGTGATGGAGGCGGGAGCGCAGATACGCAGTATTTT,CASSDGGGSADTQYF
TRBJ2-4,TRBV21-1,-,-,12,TGTGCCAGCAGCAAAGCACAGGGGGGACAGTACTTC,CASSKAQGGQYF
TRBJ2-7,TRBV5-1,-,TRBD2,15,TGCGCCAGCAGCTTGGCCGGGACTAGCCCCTACGAGCAGTACTTC,CASSLAGTSPYEQYF
TRBJ2-1,TRBV5-6,-,TRBD2,16,TGTGCCAGCAGCTTTTATCTTAGCGGGGGGGCTAATGAGCAGTTCTTC,CASSFYLSGGANEQFF
TRBJ1-1,TRBV18,-,TRBD1,15,TGTGCCAGCTCACCCGGGACAGGCCCGAACACTGAAGCTTTCTTT,CASSPGTGPNTEAFF
TRBJ1-2,TRBV15,-,TRBD1,14,TGTGCCACCAGAGAGGACAGGGGAAGCCATGGCTACACCTTC,CATREDRGSHGYTF
TRBJ1-2,TRBV7-2,once,-,15,TGTGCCAGCAGCTTAGGGGGGAGGGTTATCGATGGCTACACCTTC,CASSLGGRVIDGYTF
TRBJ1-5,TRBV7-3,-,-,13,TGTGCCAGCAGCTTAGGACTCAATCAGCCCCAGCATTTT,CASSLGLNQPQHF
TRBJ1-2,TRBV6-2/TRBV6-3,-,TRBD1,12,TGTGCCAGCAGCCAGGGGGCAAGGGGCTACACCTTC,CASSQGARGYTF